A selection of T cell receptor beta chains follows, all from one sample in a study of blood T cell repertoires in COVID-19. Assay used: immunoSEQ multiplex PCR; TCRdb lists only in-frame clones, some missing. The sample records hundreds of thousands of clones, under 90% being singletons. The source material was peripheral blood. All receptors derive from a woman at least 80 years old with active or convalescent COVID-19. The CDR3 runs from the conserved cysteine through the conserved F or W. The D gene is left open where the match is weak. Part of the rows lack a size; the others show once, few, many or a class for expanded clones.

>TRBV27|-|TRBD2|TRBJ2-3
CASSPPTSGIIRADTQYF
TGTGCCAGCAGTCCTCCGACTAGCGGGATAATAAGGGCAGATACGCAGTATTTT
>TRBV18|-|-|TRBJ2-1
CASSLLSGNEQFF
TGTGCCAGCTCACTACTTTCGGGCAATGAGCAGTTCTTC
>TRBV4-2|-|-|TRBJ1-1
CASSQIGGTNTEAFF
TGTGCCAGCAGCCAAATTGGCGGTACGAACACTGAAGCTTTCTTT
>TRBV5-1|-|TRBD1|TRBJ1-1
CASSRGQGFEAFF
TGCGCCAGCAGCCGGGGACAGGGGTTTGAAGCTTTCTTT
>TRBV27|-|TRBD1|TRBJ1-2
CASSLDRTYNYGYTF
TGTGCCAGCAGTTTGGACAGGACATATAACTATGGCTACACCTTC
>TRBV5-4|-|TRBD2|TRBJ2-5
CASSLSSGLGGETQYF
TGTGCCAGCAGCTTGAGTTCGGGGCTCGGGGGGGAGACCCAGTACTTC
>TRBV3-1/TRBV3-2|-|-|TRBJ2-5
CASSQGGLVGETQYF
TGTGCCAGCAGCCAGGGGGGGCTAGTGGGAGAGACCCAGTACTTC
>TRBV5-1|-|TRBD1|TRBJ2-2
CASSPRGQGDTGELFF
TGCGCCAGCAGCCCCCGTGGACAGGGTGACACCGGGGAGCTGTTTTTT
>TRBV3-1/TRBV3-2|-|-|TRBJ2-1
CASSHRLYNEQFF
TGTGCCAGCAGTCACAGGTTGTACAATGAGCAGTTCTTC
>TRBV11-2|once|-|TRBJ1-2
CASSLVWGQNYGYTF
TGTGCCAGCAGCTTAGTCTGGGGGCAAAACTATGGCTACACCTTC
>TRBV7-9|-|-|TRBJ1-2
CASSLARQANYGYTF
TGTGCCAGCAGCTTAGCTCGACAGGCTAACTATGGCTACACCTTC
>TRBV5-1|-|TRBD1|TRBJ1-3
CASSLEGQVGNTIYF
TGCGCCAGCAGCTTGGAGGGACAGGTCGGAAACACCATATATTTT
>TRBV27|-|TRBD2|TRBJ2-7
CASSLRFLLAGEAYEQYF
TGTGCCAGCAGTTTAAGGTTTTTACTAGCGGGAGAGGCCTACGAGCAGTACTTC
>TRBV6-5|-|-|TRBJ2-7
CASSYLEAYEQYF
TGTGCCAGCAGTTACTTAGAGGCCTACGAGCAGTACTTC
>TRBV6-2/TRBV6-3|-|TRBD2|TRBJ2-1
CASSYPRGGFNEQFF
TGTGCCAGCAGTTATCCCCGGGGGGGATTCAATGAGCAGTTCTTC
>TRBV27|-|-|TRBJ1-5
CASSRGINSNQPQHF
TGTGCCAGCAGCCGCGGGATCAATAGCAATCAGCCCCAGCATTTT
>TRBV2|-|TRBD1|TRBJ1-3
CASRDGTGHGNTIYF
TGTGCCAGCAGGGACGGGACAGGGCATGGAAACACCATATATTTT
>TRBV7-2|-|-|TRBJ2-6
CASSVQGFGANVLTF
TGTGCCAGCAGCGTACAGGGTTTTGGGGCCAACGTCCTGACTTTC
>TRBV7-9|-|TRBD1|TRBJ1-1
CASSLRQGLMNTEAFF
TGTGCCAGCAGCTTACGACAGGGGCTAATGAACACTGAAGCTTTCTTT
>TRBV9|-|-|TRBJ2-3
CASSVGGLGTHTDTQYF
TGTGCCAGCAGCGTAGGGGGTCTCGGGACTCACACAGATACGCAGTATTTT
>TRBV6-2/TRBV6-3|-|-|TRBJ2-1
CASSSLRGTWLFF
TGTGCCAGCAGTTCACTGAGGGGGACCTGGCTGTTCTTC
>TRBV7-8|-|TRBD1|TRBJ1-5
CASSLKGAGNQPQHF
TGTGCCAGCAGCTTAAAGGGGGCTGGCAATCAGCCCCAGCATTTT
>TRBV7-2|-|TRBD1|TRBJ1-2
CASSSAGGKRYGYTF
TGTGCCAGCAGCTCGGCAGGGGGCAAGAGGTATGGCTACACCTTC
>TRBV27|-|TRBD1|TRBJ2-5
CASSLQGYQETQYF
TGTGCCAGCAGCTTACAGGGGTACCAAGAGACCCAGTACTTC